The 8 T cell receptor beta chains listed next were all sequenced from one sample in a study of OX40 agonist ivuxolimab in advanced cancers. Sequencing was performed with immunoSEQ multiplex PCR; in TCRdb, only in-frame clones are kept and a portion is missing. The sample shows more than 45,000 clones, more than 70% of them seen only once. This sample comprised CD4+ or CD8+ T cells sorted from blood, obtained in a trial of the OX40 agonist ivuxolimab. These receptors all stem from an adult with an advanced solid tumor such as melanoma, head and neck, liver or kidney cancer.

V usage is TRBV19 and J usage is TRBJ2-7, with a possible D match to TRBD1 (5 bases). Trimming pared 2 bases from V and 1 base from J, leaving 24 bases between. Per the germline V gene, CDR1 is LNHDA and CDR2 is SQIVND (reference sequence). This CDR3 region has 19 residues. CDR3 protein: CASSISWGSGRDGSYEQYF. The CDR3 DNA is TGTGCCAGTAGTATAAGCTGGGGATCAGGGCGAGATGGATCCTACGAGCAGTACTTC.

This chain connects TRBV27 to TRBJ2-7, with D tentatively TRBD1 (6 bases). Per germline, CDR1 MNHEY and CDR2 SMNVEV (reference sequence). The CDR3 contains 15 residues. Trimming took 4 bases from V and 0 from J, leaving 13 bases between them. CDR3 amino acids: CASSSPGTRSYEQYF. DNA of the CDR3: TGTGCCAGCAGTTCCCCCGGGACACGCTCCTACGAGCAGTACTTC.

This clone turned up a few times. CDR3 loop: CASSPGRWQETQYF. CDR3 DNA sequence: TGTGCCAGCTCACCGGGACGGTGGCAAGAGACCCAGTACTTC. The V gene is TRBV18, the J gene TRBJ2-5; D is tentatively TRBD1 or TRBD2 (5 bases each). Trimming removed 3 bases at V and 2 bases at J, with 10 bases between. Germline CDR1 reads KGHSH; CDR2 reads LQKENI. This CDR3 is built from 14 residues.

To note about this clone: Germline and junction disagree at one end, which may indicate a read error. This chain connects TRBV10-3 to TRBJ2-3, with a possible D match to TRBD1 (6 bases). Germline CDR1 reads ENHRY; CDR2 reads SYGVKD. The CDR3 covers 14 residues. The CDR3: CAITQGKDTGTQYF. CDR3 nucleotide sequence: TGTGCCATCACCCAGGGGAAGGACACAGGTACGCAGTATTTT.

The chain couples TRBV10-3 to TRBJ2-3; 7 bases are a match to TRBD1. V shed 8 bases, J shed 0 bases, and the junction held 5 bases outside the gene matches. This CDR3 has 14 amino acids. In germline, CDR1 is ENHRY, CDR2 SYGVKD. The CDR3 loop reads CAIQGQRSTDTQYF. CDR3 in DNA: TGTGCCATCCAGGGACAGCGCAGCACAGATACGCAGTATTTT.

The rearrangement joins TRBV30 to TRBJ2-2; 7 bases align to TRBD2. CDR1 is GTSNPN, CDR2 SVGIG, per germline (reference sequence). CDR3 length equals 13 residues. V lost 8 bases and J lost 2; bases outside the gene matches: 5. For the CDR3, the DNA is TGTGCCCGTACTAGCGTTAACACCGGGGAGCTGTTTTTT. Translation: CARTSVNTGELFF. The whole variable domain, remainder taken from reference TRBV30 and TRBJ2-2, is SQTIHQWPATLVQPVGSPLSLECTVEGTSNPNLYWYRQAAGRGLQLLFYSVGIGQISSEVPQNLSASRPQDRQFILSSKKLLLSDSGFYLCARTSVNTGELFFGEGSRLTVL.

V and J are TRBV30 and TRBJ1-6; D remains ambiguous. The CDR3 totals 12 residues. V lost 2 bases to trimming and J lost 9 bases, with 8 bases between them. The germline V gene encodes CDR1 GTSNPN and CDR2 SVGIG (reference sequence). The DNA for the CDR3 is TGTGCCTGGAGTAGGGCTTCTTCACCCCTCCACTTT. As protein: CAWSRASSPLHF.

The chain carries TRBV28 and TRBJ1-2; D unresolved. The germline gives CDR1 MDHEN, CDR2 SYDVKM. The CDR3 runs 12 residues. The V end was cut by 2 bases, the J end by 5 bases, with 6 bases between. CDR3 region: CASSLGRYGYTF. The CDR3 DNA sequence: TGTGCCAGCAGTTTAGGTCGGTATGGCTACACCTTC.